A single sample gave rise to the 22 T cell receptor beta chains below, sequenced in a study of cytomegalovirus exposure and HLA in healthy donors. Amplification used 60 Vbeta primers and 13 Jbeta primers. Method: immunoSEQ multiplex PCR; TCRdb's copy keeps in-frame clones and lacks some. In the table there are about 120,000 clones, almost 85% of which are singletons. The sequenced material came from PBMCs. The receptors derive from a woman under 30 in good health and CMV-seronegative.

This clone was recorded once. The chain couples TRBV20-1 to TRBJ2-2, with TRBD1 matching 7 bases. The CDR3 spans 11 residues. CDR1 is DFQATT, CDR2 SNEGSKA, per germline (reference sequence). Trimming cost V 6 bases and J 6 bases; bases outside gene matches: 1. The CDR3 spells CSAQGAGELFF. The CDR3, as DNA: TGCAGTGCCCAGGGGGCCGGGGAGCTGTTTTTT.

The V and J genes are TRBV5-1 and TRBJ1-2; perhaps TRBD1 as D (6 bases). Trimming cost V 6 bases and J 4 bases, with 16 bases left between them. The V gene's germline CDR1 is SGHRS and CDR2 YFSETQ. The CDR3 sequence is 14 residues long. This CDR3 is CASTPPGAVYGYTF. The CDR3 coding sequence is TGCGCCAGCACCCCTCCAGGGGCCGTCTATGGCTACACCTTC.

The chain is built from TRBV4-3 and TRBJ2-3; D uncertain. Trimming left V 3 bases short and J 4 bases short, with 8 bases between. This CDR3 contains 13 residues. In germline, CDR1 is LGHNA, CDR2 YSLEER. This CDR3 reads CASSHFLADTQYF. CDR3 DNA sequence: TGCGCCAGCAGCCACTTCCTAGCAGATACGCAGTATTTT.

This chain joins TRBV2 and TRBJ1-2, with D hard to call. V lost 1 base and J 8 bases, leaving 11 bases between the germline ends. CDR3 length: 13 residues. The germline V gene encodes CDR1 SNHLY and CDR2 FYNNEI. The CDR3 coding sequence is TGTGCCAGCAGTGAAGAAAAAGCGAGCGGCTACACCTTC. Its translation is CASSEEKASGYTF.

The chain recombines TRBV18 with TRBJ2-2, with D possibly being TRBD2 (5 bases). Germline V CDR1 and CDR2: KGHSH, LQKENI. With 4 bases removed from V and 13 bases from J, the gap between germline ends came to 13 bases. The CDR3 contains 12 residues. DNA for the CDR3: TGTGCCAGCTCACGCTCTGGCGGAGGGCTGTTTTTT. It encodes CASSRSGGGLFF.

This chain connects TRBV6-5 to TRBJ2-5; 8 nucleotides agree with TRBD1. The CDR3 runs 15 residues. The trim removed 2 bases at V and 2 bases at J, leaving 4 bases unmatched. CDR1 MNHEY and CDR2 SVGAGI come from the germline V gene. CDR3 bases: TGTGCCAGCAGTTACCAGAGGACAGGGCAAGAGACCCAGTACTTC. Protein product: CASSYQRTGQETQYF.

The V gene is TRBV7-2, the J gene TRBJ1-1, with D possibly TRBD1 on 5 matching bases. The CDR3 spans 14 residues. Germline V gene sequence: CDR1 SGHTA, CDR2 FQGNSA. V dropped 4 bases and J dropped 3 bases, with 12 bases sitting between them. CDR3 residues: CASSYSGRDTEAFF. CDR3 nucleotide sequence: TGTGCCAGCAGCTATTCAGGGAGGGACACTGAAGCTTTCTTT. Variable domain in full (rest from reference TRBV7-2 and TRBJ1-1): GAGVSQSPSNKVTEKGKDVELRCDPISGHTALYWYRQSLGQGLEFLIYFQGNSAPDKSGLPSDRFSAERTGGSVSTLTIQRTQQEDSAVYLCASSYSGRDTEAFFGQGTRLTVV.

This chain joins TRBV18 and TRBJ1-1; D may be TRBD1 (6 bases). The CDR3 has 13 amino acids. The germline V gene encodes CDR1 KGHSH and CDR2 LQKENI. Between the trimmed V and J ends, which lost 2 bases and 4 bases, there was a span of 8 bases. Here the CDR3 reads CASSPRGITEAFF. CDR3 in DNA: TGTGCCAGCTCACCAAGGGGGATCACTGAAGCTTTCTTT.

This chain links TRBV6-5 with TRBJ2-7, with 8 bases identical to TRBD1. From germline, CDR1 is MNHEY and CDR2 SVGAGI. This CDR3 has 16 amino acids. With V trimmed by 2 bases and J by 5 bases, 11 bases remained unmatched. CDR3 sequence reads: CASSYTPQGALDEQYF. As DNA, the CDR3 is TGTGCCAGCAGTTACACCCCCCAGGGGGCCTTGGACGAGCAGTACTTC.

V usage is TRBV19 and J usage is TRBJ2-7, with D perhaps TRBD1 (7 bases). With 1 base removed from V and 0 bases from J, the gap between germline ends came to 10 bases. Per germline, CDR1 LNHDA and CDR2 SQIVND (reference sequence). The CDR3 is made up of 15 amino acids. The CDR3 nucleotides read TGTGCCAGTAGTATAGGGGGGGACAGCTCCTACGAGCAGTACTTC. Translation: CASSIGGDSSYEQYF.

This clone was observed a handful of times. The rearrangement links TRBV7-8 to TRBJ2-7; a possible D gene is TRBD2 (6 bases). The CDR3 runs to 15 residues. Germline CDR1 reads SGHVS; CDR2 reads FQNEAQ. The V end was cut by 5 bases, the J end by 1 base, with 15 bases between. The chain's CDR3 is CASSPRGTPSYEQYF. DNA of the CDR3: TGTGCCAGCAGCCCCCGCGGGACTCCTTCCTACGAGCAGTACTTC. Together with reference TRBV7-8 and TRBJ2-7, the CDR3 gives the full variable domain: GAGVSQSPRYKVAKRGQDVALRCDPISGHVSLFWYQQALGQGPEFLTYFQNEAQLDKSGLPSDRFFAERPEGSVSTLKIQRTQQEDSAVYLCASSPRGTPSYEQYFGPGTRLTVT.

Concerning this clone itself: Relative to the germline gene, one junction end is altered; a read error may explain this. Other DNA sequences from this sample encode an identical CDR3 as well. This chain links TRBV18 with TRBJ2-1; 15 bases fit TRBD2. The CDR3 runs to 15 residues. CDR1 is KGHSH and CDR2 is LQKENI in the germline V gene. Here the CDR3 DNA reads TGTGCCAGCTCATCAGGACTAGCGGGAGGGGATGAACAGTTCTTC. It translates to CASSSGLAGGDEQFF.

This rearrangement joins TRBV27 to TRBJ1-1; D is possibly TRBD1 (5 bases). Trimming shortened V by 4 bases and J by 8 bases, and 11 bases separated the two germline ends. CDR1 MNHEY and CDR2 SMNVEV come from the germline V gene (reference sequence). There are 12 residues in the CDR3. The CDR3: CASSWRGQEAFF. CDR3 DNA: TGTGCCAGCAGTTGGAGGGGTCAGGAAGCTTTCTTT.

This chain links TRBV19 with TRBJ1-2, with 8 bases aligning to TRBD1. The germline V gene has CDR1 LNHDA and CDR2 SQIVND (reference sequence). This CDR3 spans 16 amino acids. The trim removed 2 bases at V and 4 bases at J, leaving 9 bases unmatched. The CDR3 reads CASSISRQGFSYGYTF. The DNA for the CDR3 is TGTGCCAGTAGTATATCCCGACAGGGGTTTAGCTATGGCTACACCTTC.

The CDR3 region has the DNA TGTGCCAGCAGCTTGTTCCCCGGTCGTCCGATTTCACCCCTCCACTTT. Amino acids: CASSLFPGRPISPLHF. The V gene is TRBV7-6, the J gene TRBJ1-6, with unresolved D. CDR1 SGHVS and CDR2 FNYEAQ come from the germline V gene. Trimming removed 3 bases from V and 9 bases from J, with 18 bases in between. The CDR3 is 16 amino acids.

The genes are TRBV10-3 and TRBJ1-2, with no clear D. The V gene lost 0 bases and the J gene lost 2 bases, with 7 bases spanning the gap. The CDR3 consists of 14 residues. Germline loops: CDR1 ENHRY, CDR2 SYGVKD. In nucleotides, the CDR3 is TGTGCCATCAGTGAGTCTGCCGGGAACTATGGCTACACCTTC. It yields the protein CAISESAGNYGYTF.

A few counts support this clone. The gene calls are TRBV6-1 and TRBJ2-2; tentatively, D is TRBD1 (6 bases). The CDR3 has 14 residues. V gave up 3 bases and J gave up 4 bases, with 9 bases separating them. From germline, CDR1 is MNHNS and CDR2 SASEGT. The CDR3 region is CASSEYRATGELFF. Here the CDR3 DNA reads TGTGCCAGCAGTGAGTACAGGGCCACCGGGGAGCTGTTTTTT.

The chain carries TRBV7-9 and TRBJ2-1, with D perhaps TRBD2 (5 bases). V was shortened by 5 bases and J by 14 bases, with 19 bases between the two germline ends. In germline, CDR1 is SEHNR, CDR2 FQNEAQ (reference sequence). The CDR3 is 13 amino acids. The CDR3, as DNA: TGTGCCAGCAGCCCTCAAAGCCGGGGAGAAAAGTTCTTC. Translated: CASSPQSRGEKFF.

The genes are TRBV27 and TRBJ1-1, with 7 bases lining up with TRBD1. The CDR3 is 14 amino acids. Germline V gives CDR1 MNHEY, CDR2 SMNVEV (reference sequence). J gave up 5 bases and V 5 bases, and 8 bases lay outside the gene matches. The CDR3 DNA follows: TGTGCCAGCAGTCCAGGCAGGGGGTCGACTGAAGCTTTCTTT. As protein: CASSPGRGSTEAFF.

The chain couples TRBV11-2 to TRBJ2-7; perhaps TRBD2 as D (5 bases). V lost 7 bases to trimming and J lost 9 bases, with 16 bases between them. This CDR3 has 12 amino acids. Germline loops: CDR1 SGHAT, CDR2 FQNNGV. The CDR3 region is CASTHSAGGQYF. The CDR3 nucleotides are TGTGCCAGCACCCACTCTGCGGGCGGGCAGTACTTC.

The sample holds one count of this clone. The V gene is TRBV29-1, the J gene TRBJ2-3, with TRBD2 as a possible D gene (6 bases). Germline values: CDR1 SQVTM, CDR2 ANQGSEA. The CDR3 contains 15 residues. The germline V and J ends were trimmed by 5 bases and 2 bases, with 17 bases remaining between them. For the CDR3, the DNA is TGCAGCGTTTTATGGGGGGTACAGTACACAGATACGCAGTATTTT. Translation: CSVLWGVQYTDTQYF.

This clone occurred once. This chain uses TRBV7-2 with TRBJ2-1, with D perhaps matching TRBD1 (6 bases). Germline lookup yields CDR1 SGHTA and CDR2 FQGNSA. Between the trimmed V and J ends, which lost 4 bases and 4 bases, there was a span of 8 bases. CDR3 length: 13 amino acids. CDR3 region: CASSSQGYNEQFF. DNA for the CDR3: TGTGCCAGCAGCTCACAGGGTTACAATGAGCAGTTCTTC.